Many counts were recorded for the clone carrying this T cell receptor beta chain. This entry comes from a study of T cells in Graves' hyperthyroidism and ophthalmopathy. RNA transcripts gave rise to amplified TCR beta CDR3 regions. The TCR CDR3 was amplified in a first-round RT-PCR using the HTBI primer set. TCRdb used MiXCR to reprocess the multiplex PCR reads, holding one entry per CDR3 protein. The sample carries about 720,000 distinct CDR3 sequences, about a sixth recorded once. Trimming removed 5 bases from V and 13 bases from J; junction bases left unmatched: 8. The CDR3 covers 12 residues. Germline V gene lookup returns CDR1 MNHEY and CDR2 SVGEGT.

The clonotype comes from a man between 18 and 29 years old with Graves' hyperthyroidism. The chain has TRBV6-2 or TRBV6-3 and TRBJ1-5; 7 nucleotides agree with TRBD1. The specimen was blood. This chain's CDR3 is CASSRRDSPQHF. The CDR3 DNA sequence: TGTGCCAGCAGTCGCCGGGACAGCCCGCAGCATTTT.